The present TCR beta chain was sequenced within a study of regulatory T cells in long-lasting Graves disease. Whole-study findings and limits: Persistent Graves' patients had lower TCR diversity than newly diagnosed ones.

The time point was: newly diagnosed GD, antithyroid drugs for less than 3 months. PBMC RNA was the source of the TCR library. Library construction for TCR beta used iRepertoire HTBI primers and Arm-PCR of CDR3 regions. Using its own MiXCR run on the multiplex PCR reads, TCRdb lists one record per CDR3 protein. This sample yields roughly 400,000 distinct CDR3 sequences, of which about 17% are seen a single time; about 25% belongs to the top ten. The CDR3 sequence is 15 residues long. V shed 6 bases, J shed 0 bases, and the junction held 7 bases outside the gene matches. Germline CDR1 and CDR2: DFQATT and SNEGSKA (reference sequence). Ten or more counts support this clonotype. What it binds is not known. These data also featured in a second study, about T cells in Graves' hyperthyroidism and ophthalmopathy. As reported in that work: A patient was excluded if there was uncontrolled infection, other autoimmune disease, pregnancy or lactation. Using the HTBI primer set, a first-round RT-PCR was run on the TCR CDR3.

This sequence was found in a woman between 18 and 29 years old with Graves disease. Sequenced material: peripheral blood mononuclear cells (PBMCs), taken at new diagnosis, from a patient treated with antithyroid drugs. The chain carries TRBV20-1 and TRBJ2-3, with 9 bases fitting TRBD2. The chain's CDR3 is CSAPGLAVSTDTQYF. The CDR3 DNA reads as TGCAGTGCCCCGGGACTAGCAGTTAGCACAGATACGCAGTATTTT.